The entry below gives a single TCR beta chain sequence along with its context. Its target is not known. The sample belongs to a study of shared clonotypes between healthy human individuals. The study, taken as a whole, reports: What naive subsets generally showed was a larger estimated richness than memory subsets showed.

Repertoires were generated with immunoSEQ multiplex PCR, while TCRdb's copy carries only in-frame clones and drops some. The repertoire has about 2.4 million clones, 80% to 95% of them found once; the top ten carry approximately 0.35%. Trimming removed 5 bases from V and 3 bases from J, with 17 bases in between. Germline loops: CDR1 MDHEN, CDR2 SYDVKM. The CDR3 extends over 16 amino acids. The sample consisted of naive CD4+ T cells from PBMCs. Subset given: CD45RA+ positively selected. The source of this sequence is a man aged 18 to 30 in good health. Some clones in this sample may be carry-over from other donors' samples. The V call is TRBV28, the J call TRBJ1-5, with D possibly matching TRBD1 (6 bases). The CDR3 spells CASSPHPGANNQPQHF. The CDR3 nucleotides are TGTGCCAGCAGTCCCCACCCGGGGGCGAACAATCAGCCCCAGCATTTT.